These 10 T cell receptor beta chains were sequenced from one sample in a study of cytomegalovirus exposure and HLA in healthy donors. The PCR contained 60 Vbeta and 13 Jbeta primers. Only in-frame clones appear in the TCRdb table, and some are missing; sequencing was by immunoSEQ multiplex PCR. The sample has approximately 110,000 clones; 74% are singletons. The sample comprised PBMCs. The receptors were sampled from a woman aged 40 to 50 in good health and CMV-seropositive.

This clone appeared a few times. This rearrangement joins TRBV2 to TRBJ1-5, with 7 bases lining up with TRBD1. V lost 5 bases, J lost 2 bases, and 9 bases stayed unmatched. Germline assignment: CDR1 SNHLY and CDR2 FYNNEI. This CDR3 has 16 residues. CDR3 loop: CASSKLPGQRNQPQHF. The CDR3, as DNA: TGTGCCAGCAGTAAACTACCGGGACAGCGCAATCAGCCCCAGCATTTT. The full variable domain, rest sourced from reference TRBV2 and TRBJ1-5, is EPEVTQTPSHQVTQMGQEVILRCVPISNHLYFYWYRQILGQKVEFLVSFYNNEISEKSEIFDDQFSVERPDGSNFTLKIRSTKLEDSAMYFCASSKLPGQRNQPQHFGDGTRLSIL.

This chain uses TRBV12-5 with TRBJ1-5; the D gene is possibly TRBD1 (5 bases). CDR1 LGHNT and CDR2 FRNRAP come from the germline V gene. Trimming shortened V by 0 bases and J by 0 bases, and 9 bases separated the two germline ends. The CDR3 runs 16 residues. CDR3 protein: CASGLVVGASNQPQHF. In nucleotides, the CDR3 is TGTGCTAGTGGTTTGGTAGTAGGGGCTAGCAATCAGCCCCAGCATTTT.

The rearrangement links TRBV4-1 to TRBJ1-2; TRBD1 aligns across 9 bases. Trimming cost V 1 base and J 4 bases; bases outside gene matches: 7. The CDR3 has 16 amino acids. Germline CDR1 MGHRA, CDR2 YSYEKL. DNA for the CDR3: TGCGCCAGCAGCCAAGTCCTGGGACAGGGTGGCTATGGCTACACCTTC. This translates into CASSQVLGQGGYGYTF.

J is TRBJ2-7 and V is TRBV6-5; TRBD1 agrees at 9 bases. The germline CDR1 and CDR2 sequences are MNHEY and SVGAGI. The CDR3 runs 15 residues. J lost 3 bases, V lost 5 bases, and 8 bases had no gene match. The CDR3 nucleotides are TGTGCCAGCAGTGCCGAGCCGGGACAGGGCTACGAGCAGTACTTC. This sequence encodes CASSAEPGQGYEQYF.

The chain employs TRBV7-9 and TRBJ2-1; D might be TRBD2 (5 bases). Germline lookup yields CDR1 SEHNR and CDR2 FQNEAQ (reference sequence). Trimming pared 1 base from V and 0 bases from J, leaving 7 bases between. This CDR3 has 15 amino acids. The chain's CDR3 is CASSLGSGSYNEQFF. CDR3 in DNA: TGTGCCAGCAGCTTAGGGAGCGGCTCCTACAATGAGCAGTTCTTC.

The chain uses TRBV4-2 and TRBJ2-7, with 8 bases matching TRBD2. Trimming at V came to 0 bases and at J to 3 bases, leaving 19 bases not matched to a gene. Germline V lookup: CDR1 LGHNA, CDR2 YNFKEQ. The CDR3 sequence is 20 residues long. The CDR3: CASSQDWGLGWEGANYEQYF. The CDR3 nucleotides are TGTGCCAGCAGCCAAGATTGGGGACTAGGTTGGGAGGGAGCGAACTACGAGCAGTACTTC.

This clone was detected a few times. Relative to the germline gene, one junction end is altered; a read error may explain this. The chain carries TRBV7-7 and TRBJ1-3, with D possibly TRBD1 on 6 matching bases. The CDR3 runs 15 residues. The germline V gene has CDR1 SSHAT and CDR2 FNYEAQ (reference sequence). The CDR3: CASSASDSPGNTIYF. CDR3 coding DNA: TGTGCTAGCAGCGCCTCGGACAGTCCTGGAAACACCATATATTTT.

This clone was seen a few times. This rearrangement joins TRBV7-2 to TRBJ2-2; 15 bases are a match to TRBD2. The V segment lost 5 bases and the J segment 6 bases; nucleotides outside the gene matches: 7. Germline values: CDR1 SGHTA, CDR2 FQGNSA. This CDR3 contains 17 residues. Here the CDR3 reads CASSRGLAGGQSGELFF. CDR3 sequence (DNA): TGTGCCAGCAGCCGAGGACTAGCGGGGGGGCAATCCGGGGAGCTGTTTTTT.

The chain links TRBV13 to TRBJ2-5; D remains unclear. Trimming shortened V by 4 bases and J by 1 base, and 10 bases separated the two germline ends. There are 14 residues in the CDR3. Per germline, CDR1 PRHDT and CDR2 FYEKMQ (reference sequence). CDR3 DNA sequence: TGTGCCAGCAGCTCACTACCCCCCCAAGAGACCCAGTACTTC. It specifies CASSSLPPQETQYF.

This clone was recorded only once. The chain combines TRBV2 with TRBJ1-2; D not resolved. The length of the CDR3 is 12 residues. Germline CDR1 is SNHLY and CDR2 is FYNNEI. Trimming took 7 bases from V and 8 from J, leaving 14 bases between them. The CDR3 DNA sequence: TGTGCCAGCAATCTGGAAGCAGGAGGCTACACCTTC. Translation: CASNLEAGGYTF.